A single TCR beta chain is shown here with its context. The antigen remains undetermined. This entry is derived from a study of CXCR3-negative and CXCR3-positive naive CD8 T cells. All TRB cDNA libraries came from 5' RACE performed with UMI labels. TCRdb processed the 5' RACE reads again and assigns one entry to each CDR3 protein, with no DNA. This sample contains about 62,000 distinct CDR3 sequences. Germline values: CDR1 DFQATT, CDR2 SNEGSKA (reference sequence). The CDR3 runs 14 residues. Study results and limitations: Similar TRBV-TRBJ gene usage was seen in naive CXCR3-negative and CXCR3-positive cells, but not in memory cells. TRB CDR3 hydrophobicity was greater in CXCR3-positive naive cells than in CXCR3-negative naive cells.

This rearrangement joins TRBV20-1 to TRBJ2-1. This receptor was taken from a human donor in good health. Some clones in this sample may be carry-over from other donors' samples. Sequencing was performed on naive CXCR3- CD8+ T cells from blood. Stated subset: CD45RO-CCR7+CD27+CD95- naive CD8+ T cells lacking CXCR3 (TNR3-). CDR3: CSARGTGPYNEQFF.